This is a list of T cell receptor beta chains from one sample in a study of OX40 agonist ivuxolimab in advanced cancers. Only in-frame clones appear in the TCRdb table, and some are missing; sequencing was by immunoSEQ multiplex PCR. The table shows more than 75,000 clones, with around 86% occurring only once. This material consisted of CD4+ or CD8+ T cells sorted from blood, taken in a trial of the OX40 agonist ivuxolimab. Receptor source: an adult with an advanced solid tumor such as melanoma, head and neck, liver or kidney cancer. CDR3s include the opening cysteine and the closing phenylalanine or tryptophan. D genes are given only for firm matches. Only part of the rows carry a size: once, few, many, or a class if the clone is expanded.

TRBJ1-4	TRBD1	TRBV6-4	NA	TGTGCCAGCAGCCACGGTCCAGGGGGCAGTAGGGAAAATGAAAAACTGTTTTTT	CASSHGPGGSRENEKLFF
TRBJ2-3	NA	TRBV6-5	NA	TGTGCCAGCAGTTATGGACTTTATAGCACAGATACGCAGTATTTT	CASSYGLYSTDTQYF
TRBJ1-1	NA	TRBV6-5	NA	TGTGCCAGCAGTTACCGGTCAGGAAAGACTGAAGCTTTCTTT	CASSYRSGKTEAFF
TRBJ2-7	TRBD2	TRBV2	NA	TGTGCCAGCACGAAAGCGGGGTCCCCCGAGCAGTACTTC	CASTKAGSPEQYF
TRBJ1-1	NA	TRBV10-3	NA	TGTGCCATCAGTGAGTCGTCTGGGGGGTATACTGAAGCTTTCTTT	CAISESSGGYTEAFF
TRBJ1-3	TRBD1	TRBV27	NA	TGTGCCAGCAGCCCATCTGACAGGGTGGCCATATATTTT	CASSPSDRVAIYF
TRBJ1-1	NA	TRBV7-9	many	TGTGCCAGCAGCTTCGGAAGAGGGAACACTGAAGCTTTCTTT	CASSFGRGNTEAFF
TRBJ1-1	NA	TRBV11-3	NA	TGTGCCAGCAGCCCTAGGAGGTGGCAGGCGAACACTGAAGCTTTCTTT	CASSPRRWQANTEAFF
TRBJ2-2	NA	TRBV19	NA	TGTGCCAGTAGTATACCCAGCGTAACTTACACCGGGGAGCTGTTTTTT	CASSIPSVTYTGELFF
TRBJ1-5	NA	TRBV28	NA	TGTGCCAGCAGTTTTGGGTATAGCAATCAGCCCCAGCATTTT	CASSFGYSNQPQHF
TRBJ2-4	NA	TRBV20-1	NA	TGCAGTGCTGGAGAAAACATTCAGTACTTC	CSAGENIQYF
TRBJ1-2	NA	TRBV5-1	NA	TGCGCCAGCAGCCCACAGGGTTCCGGAGATGGCTACACCTTC	CASSPQGSGDGYTF
TRBJ2-5	TRBD1	TRBV5-1	NA	TGCGCCAGCAGCTTGGCCCCCACAGGGGGCGGAGAGACCCAGTACTTC	CASSLAPTGGGETQYF
TRBJ2-1	NA	TRBV29-1	NA	TGCAGCGGCGACTTACAGAGCGAGCAGTTCTTC	CSGDLQSEQFF
TRBJ1-4	NA	TRBV11-2	few	TGTGCCAGCAGCCGCACAGGGAACAATAATGAAAAACTGTTTTTT	CASSRTGNNNEKLFF
TRBJ1-4	TRBD1	TRBV28	few	TGTGCCAGCAGTATCCCCCGACCGGACAGGCGAGGGGAAAAACTGTTTTTT	CASSIPRPDRRGEKLFF
TRBJ1-1	NA	TRBV20-1	NA	TGCAGTGCTAGCGACAGAAGCGAAGCTTTCTTT	CSASDRSEAFF
TRBJ2-2	NA	TRBV5-4	NA	TGTGCCAGCAGCCGGGATACGAACACCGGGGAGCTGTTTTTT	CASSRDTNTGELFF
TRBJ2-1	NA	TRBV7-8	NA	TGTGCCAGCAGGAGGGACTCCTACAATGAGCAGTTCTTC	CASRRDSYNEQFF
TRBJ2-5	TRBD1	TRBV6-1	NA	TGTGCCAGCAGACATCGACAGGGGCCTCAAGAGACCCAGTACTTC	CASRHRQGPQETQYF
TRBJ1-1	NA	TRBV9	NA	TGTGCCAGCAGCCCTTCCCACGTCAAGTCAAGTTTGTGGACTGAAGCTTTCTTT	CASSPSHVKSSLWTEAFF
TRBJ2-3	TRBD2	TRBV6-6	NA	TGTGCCAGCTTTAATAGCGGGTCCACAGATACGCAGTATTTT	CASFNSGSTDTQYF
TRBJ2-2	NA	TRBV6-1	NA	TGTGCCAGCCACAGGGTTGGAACCGGGGAGCTGTTTTTT	CASHRVGTGELFF
TRBJ2-7	NA	TRBV7-3	NA	TGTGCCAGCAGCCTAGGACAGCACTACGAGCAGTACTTC	CASSLGQHYEQYF
TRBJ1-1	NA	TRBV11-1	NA	TGTGCCAGCAGTGACGGGGAAAACACTGAAGCTTTCTTT	CASSDGENTEAFF
TRBJ2-2	NA	TRBV6-6	NA	TGTGCCAGCAGTCGCCGACGGGAAGGCGGGGAGCTGTTTTTT	CASSRRREGGELFF
TRBJ2-3	TRBD2	TRBV5-1	NA	TGCGCCAGCAGCCTTAGCGGGGGTTTCCCAGATACGCAGTATTTT	CASSLSGGFPDTQYF